One and the same sample provided the 3 T cell receptor beta chains below, sequenced in a study of metastatic and nonmetastatic thyroid tumors. TCRdb re-analyzed the PCR reads through MiXCR. The table lists about 15,000 clones, about 22% of them singletons. Ahead of thyroid surgery, no patient had received treatment of any kind. The sample comprised adjacent normal tissue. These TCRs come from a female donor with papillary thyroid cancer or a benign thyroid nodule (not recorded which). Some clones in this sample may be carry-over from other donors' samples.

On this clone itself: An end of the junction differs from the germline gene, which may be a read error. This chain joins TRBV5-1 and TRBJ2-2, with D perhaps matching TRBD2 (6 bases). Germline V CDR1 and CDR2: SGHRS, YFSETQ. This CDR3 is 16 amino acids long. The CDR3 sequence: CASSRGGTLGTGELLF. The DNA of the CDR3 is TGCGCCAGCAGCCGGGGAGGAACTCTGGGGACCGGGGAGCTGCTTTTT.

There are a few counts of this clone. Given a much more abundant clone one base away, this may be a read error. The chain combines TRBV6-5 with TRBJ1-2; D is possibly TRBD1 (6 bases). The CDR3 consists of 13 residues. The germline CDR1 and CDR2 sequences are MNHEY and SVGAGI. CDR3 sequence (DNA): TGTGCCAGCAGTTACAAGGGGGTCTATGTCTACACCTTC. Its protein is CASSYKGVYVYTF.

This clone has a handful of counts. This rearrangement joins TRBV10-2 to TRBJ1-2, with D maybe TRBD1 (6 bases). This CDR3 contains 16 residues. Germline loops: CDR1 WSHSY, CDR2 SAAADI. V was clipped by 3 bases and J by 8 bases, with 22 bases between them. The CDR3 reads CASSDPTGIANTGYTF. CDR3 DNA: TGCGCCAGCAGTGATCCGACAGGCATAGCTAATACGGGCTACACCTTC.